Detailed here is one T cell receptor (beta chain). This specimen belongs to a study of CD8 T cells in Susac syndrome. Random-hexamer reverse transcription was applied to about 0.5 to 1 ug RNA. TCRdb re-called the immunoSEQ multiplex PCR reads with MiXCR, one entry per CDR3 protein. The data show 67,000 or so distinct CDR3 sequences, 93% seen once. This clonotype was obtained from a human donor with Susac syndrome. The sequenced sample consisted of CD4+ T cells from PBMCs.

CDR3 coding DNA: TGTGCCAGCAGTTACTCCTTAGCCAGGACAGGGGGGAACTATGGCTACACCTTC. It yields the protein CASSYSLARTGGNYGYTF. The chain employs TRBV6-5 and TRBJ1-2; TRBD1 matches at 10 bases. V was clipped by 0 bases and J by 2 bases; unmatched bases: 9. Germline CDR1 MNHEY, CDR2 SVGAGI. The CDR3 extends over 18 amino acids.